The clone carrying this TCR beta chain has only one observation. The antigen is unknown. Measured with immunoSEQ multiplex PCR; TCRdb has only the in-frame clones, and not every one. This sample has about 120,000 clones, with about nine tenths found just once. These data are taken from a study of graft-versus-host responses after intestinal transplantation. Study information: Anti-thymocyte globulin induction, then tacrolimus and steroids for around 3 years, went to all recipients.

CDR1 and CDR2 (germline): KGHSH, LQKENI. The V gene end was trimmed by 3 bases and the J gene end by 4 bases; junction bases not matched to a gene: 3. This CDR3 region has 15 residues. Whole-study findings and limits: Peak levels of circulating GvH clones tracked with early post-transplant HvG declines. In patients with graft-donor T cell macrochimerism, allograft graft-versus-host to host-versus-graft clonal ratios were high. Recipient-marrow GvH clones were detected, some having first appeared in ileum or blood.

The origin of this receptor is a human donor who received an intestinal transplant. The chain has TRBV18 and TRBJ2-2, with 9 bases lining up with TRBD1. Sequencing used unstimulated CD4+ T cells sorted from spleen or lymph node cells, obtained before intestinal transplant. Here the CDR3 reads CASSPVDRGTGELFF. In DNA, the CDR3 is TGTGCCAGCTCACCGGTGGACAGGGGCACCGGGGAGCTGTTTTTT.